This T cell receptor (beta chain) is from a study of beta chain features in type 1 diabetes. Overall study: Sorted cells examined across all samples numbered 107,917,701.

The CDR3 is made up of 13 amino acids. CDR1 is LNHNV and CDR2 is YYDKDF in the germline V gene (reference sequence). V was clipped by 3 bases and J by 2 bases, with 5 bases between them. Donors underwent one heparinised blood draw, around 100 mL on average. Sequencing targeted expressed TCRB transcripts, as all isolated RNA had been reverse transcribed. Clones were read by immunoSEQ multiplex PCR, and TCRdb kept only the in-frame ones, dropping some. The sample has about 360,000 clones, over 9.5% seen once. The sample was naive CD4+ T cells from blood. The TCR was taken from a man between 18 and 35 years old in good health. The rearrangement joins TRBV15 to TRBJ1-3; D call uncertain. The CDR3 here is CATSSLAGNTIYF. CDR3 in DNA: TGTGCCACCAGCAGCTTAGCTGGAAACACCATATATTTT.